This TCR beta chain was documented in a study of T cells in Graves' hyperthyroidism and ophthalmopathy. This CDR3 has 14 residues. V was pared by 3 bases and J by 9 bases, with 5 bases of the junction left unmatched. The germline V gene has CDR1 LNHNV and CDR2 YYDKDF (reference sequence). Amplified TCR beta CDR3 regions derived from RNA transcripts. First-round RT-PCR with HTBI primers amplified the TCR CDR3 region. TCRdb reanalysed the multiplex PCR reads using MiXCR and keeps one entry per CDR3 protein. This repertoire shows about 530,000 distinct CDR3 sequences, approximately 17% found once; its top ten account for roughly 18%. Duration under 3 months, a NOSPECS grade of at least 4, and a Clinical Activity Score of at least 3 characterized the ophthalmopathy patients. Fresh peripheral blood, 8 to 10 ml, was the source of the PBMCs.

The sample taken for sequencing was blood. This TCR derives from a woman younger than 35 with Graves' ophthalmopathy. This chain connects TRBV15 to TRBJ2-1, with 10 bases aligning to TRBD2. The CDR3 DNA reads TGTGCCACCAGCAGCTGGGGACTAGCGATTGAGCAGTTCTTC. This encodes CATSSWGLAIEQFF. Full variable domain (outside the CDR3, taken from reference TRBV15 and TRBJ2-1): DAMVIQNPRYQVTQFGKPVTLSCSQTLNHNVMYWYQQKSSQAPKLLFHYYDKDFNNEADTPDNFQSRRPNTSFCFLDIRSPGLGDTAMYLCATSSWGLAIEQFFGPGTRLTVL.